This T cell receptor (beta chain) is drawn from a study of blood T cell repertoires in COVID-19. On the study more broadly: COVID-19 samples, acute and convalescent, were from the United States, Italy and Spain. The cDNA or gDNA used as material had been derived from T cells, B-cell-depleted T cells, or PBMCs.

Sequencing was performed with immunoSEQ multiplex PCR; in TCRdb, only in-frame clones are kept and a portion is missing. Of approximately 35,000 clones in the sample, approximately 87% were seen once. The CDR3 consists of 17 residues. Germline CDR1 and CDR2: MGHRA and YSYEKL. Trimming removed 1 base from V and 8 bases from J; junction bases left unmatched: 13. Sequencing input: peripheral blood. The TCR comes from a human donor in a cohort sampled during active COVID-19. This chain connects TRBV4-1 to TRBJ2-3; TRBD1 matches 9 bases. CDR3 DNA: TGCGCCAGCAGCCAAGCCGTCACAGGGGGCGCGAGGGGTACGCAGTATTTT. This encodes CASSQAVTGGARGTQYF.